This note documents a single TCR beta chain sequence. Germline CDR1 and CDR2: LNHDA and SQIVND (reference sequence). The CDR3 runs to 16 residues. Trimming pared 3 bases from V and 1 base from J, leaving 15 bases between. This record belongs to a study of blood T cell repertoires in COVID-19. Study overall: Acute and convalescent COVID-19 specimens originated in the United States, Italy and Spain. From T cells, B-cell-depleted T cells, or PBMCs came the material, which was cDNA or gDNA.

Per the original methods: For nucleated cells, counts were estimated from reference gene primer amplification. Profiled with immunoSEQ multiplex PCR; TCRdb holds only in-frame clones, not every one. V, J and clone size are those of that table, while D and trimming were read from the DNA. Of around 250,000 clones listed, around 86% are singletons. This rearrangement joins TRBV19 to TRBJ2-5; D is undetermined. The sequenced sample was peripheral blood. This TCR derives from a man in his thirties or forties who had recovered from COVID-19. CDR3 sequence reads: CASSMEQKSFQETQYF. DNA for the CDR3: TGTGCCAGTAGTATGGAACAGAAAAGTTTCCAAGAGACCCAGTACTTC.